This T cell receptor beta chain emerged from a study of blood T cell repertoires in COVID-19. Profiling relied on immunoSEQ multiplex PCR, and the TCRdb table lists in-frame clones only, not all of them. The sample shows about 24,000 clones, about 82% of them seen only once. Sequenced: peripheral blood. The clonotype originates from a human donor with active COVID-19. The donor label of this sample is uncertain.

The CDR3 region has the DNA TGTGCCAGCAGTTTATCGCTGACCAAAGGGGCTCGGGGGGATTACTTC. Protein sequence: CASSLSLTKGARGDYF. This rearrangement joins TRBV28 to TRBJ2-7; 7 nucleotides line up with TRBD2. Germline V gene lookup returns CDR1 MDHEN and CDR2 SYDVKM. The junction had 19 bases not matched to a gene; V was cut back by 1 base and J by 13 bases. This CDR3 comprises 16 residues.